The present T cell receptor beta chain was sequenced within a study of blood T cell repertoires in COVID-19. Study as a whole: The study drew acute and convalescent COVID-19 samples from the United States, Italy and Spain. Sources were T cells, B-cell-depleted T cells, or PBMCs; the material itself was cDNA or gDNA.

In the original analysis: Amplified reference gene primers provided the basis for estimating nucleated cell counts. Here immunoSEQ multiplex PCR was the method, and the copy in TCRdb shows in-frame clones only, minus some. Clone size and V and J calls were adopted from that table, with D and trimming inferred from the DNA. Of about 130,000 clones listed, approximately 85% were seen once; the top ten hold 25% to 30%. The sample comprised peripheral blood. This sequence was found in a woman over 75 with acute or convalescent COVID-19.

The CDR3 sequence is CSVRGRGEAFF. Here the CDR3 DNA reads TGCAGCGTTAGGGGGCGGGGTGAAGCTTTCTTT. This chain joins TRBV29-1 and TRBJ1-1, with TRBD1 matching over 7 bases. This CDR3 region has 11 residues. CDR1 is SQVTM and CDR2 is ANQGSEA in the germline V gene. The V and J ends lost 5 bases and 7 bases, in that order; junction bases with no gene match: 4.